The clone carrying this T cell receptor (beta chain) showed up just a few times. This record comes from a study of blood T cells in healthy people across ages. The ends were cut back, 8 bases at V and 4 bases at J, with 6 bases in the middle. This CDR3 has 10 residues. Germline loops: CDR1 MRHNA, CDR2 SNTAGT. Then a second PCR, running roughly 7 to 11 cycles, was carried out with a sample-barcoded 5' primer and a J-beta primer mix. Each of the samples gave a minimum of 3 million paired-end reads that contained CDR3. In TCRdb, the 5' RACE reads were re-called with MiXCR into one record per CDR3 protein. This repertoire shows around 1,700,000 distinct CDR3 sequences, roughly 28% found once; its top ten account for 7.7%.

Input material: blood. This chain links TRBV6-4 with TRBJ2-7; D call uncertain. The source of this sequence is a woman in her twenties or thirties in good health. The CDR3 loop is CASCGYEQYF. CDR3 in DNA: TGTGCCAGCTGTGGGTACGAGCAGTACTTC.